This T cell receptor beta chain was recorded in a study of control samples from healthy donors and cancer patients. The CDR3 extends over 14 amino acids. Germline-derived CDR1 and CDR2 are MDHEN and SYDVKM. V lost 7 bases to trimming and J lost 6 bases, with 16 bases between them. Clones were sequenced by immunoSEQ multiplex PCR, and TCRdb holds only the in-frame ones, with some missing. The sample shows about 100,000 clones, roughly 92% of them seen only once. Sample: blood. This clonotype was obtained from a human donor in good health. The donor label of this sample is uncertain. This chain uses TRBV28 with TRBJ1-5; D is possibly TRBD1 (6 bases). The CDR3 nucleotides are TGTGCCAGCATTAATCAGGGGTTGGGTCAGCCCCAGCATTTT. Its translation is CASINQGLGQPQHF.